Listed below are T cell receptor beta chains from one sample, sequenced in a study of cytomegalovirus exposure and HLA in healthy donors. Generated by immunoSEQ multiplex PCR, the TCRdb table keeps only in-frame clones and is missing some. The top ten clones hold 1.5% to 2% of a sample with more than 95,000 clones, about nine tenths of them seen once. The sequencing sample was made of PBMCs. The receptors shown here come from a man aged 18 to 30 in good health and CMV-seronegative. Both conserved end residues are part of each CDR3. The D gene is left open where the match is weak.

V	D	J	CDR3
TRBV5-1	TRBD2	TRBJ2-3	CASSLAVAGVLTDTQYF
TRBV4-1	-	TRBJ2-7	CASSQEWGGTPLHEQYF
TRBV30	TRBD1	TRBJ1-2	CAWSMGVGGNNYGYTF
TRBV5-4	-	TRBJ1-1	CASSTGGGGTEAFF
TRBV5-6	TRBD2	TRBJ2-1	CASSLDVGGGTLYNEQFF
TRBV4-1	TRBD1	TRBJ1-2	CASSPRQGSEMDGYTF
TRBV28	TRBD1	TRBJ1-5	CASSTAGTGNQLQHF
TRBV7-9	-	TRBJ1-2	CASSDTYRVDGYTF
TRBV28	-	TRBJ1-2	CASRGRTDFHGYTF
TRBV19	-	TRBJ1-1	CASSATQNTEAFF
TRBV19	TRBD2	TRBJ2-1	CASSYQMAGEGNEQFF
TRBV5-4	-	TRBJ1-2	CASSLDSLRANYGYTF
TRBV6-6	-	TRBJ2-7	CASTPGAYEQYF
TRBV30	-	TRBJ2-7	CAWRLDTSSYEQYF
TRBV20-1	-	TRBJ2-7	CSANSFEQYF
TRBV4-1	TRBD2	TRBJ2-7	CASSQDLFGLAGGEQYF
TRBV7-9	-	TRBJ2-1	CASSLATSRYNEQFF
TRBV7-2	-	TRBJ1-1	CASSLAGRVNTEAFF
TRBV30	TRBD1	TRBJ1-1	CAWSSEQWTGGRVNLETEAFF
TRBV18	TRBD1	TRBJ1-4	CASSPGTGGNEKLFF
TRBV28	-	TRBJ2-7	CASSDIYEQYF
TRBV28	-	TRBJ2-2	CASNSGTNTGELFF
TRBV11-2	-	TRBJ1-1	CASILDRQNTEAFF
TRBV28	-	TRBJ2-5	CATGRGVPQETQYF
TRBV2	TRBD1	TRBJ2-4	CASSTTGEPKNIQYF
TRBV5-1	-	TRBJ1-4	CASSLVGGDEKLFF
TRBV5-1	TRBD2	TRBJ2-7	CASSAGTSGGIEQYF
TRBV28	-	TRBJ2-7	CASSLGLSTRTYEQYF
TRBV19	-	TRBJ1-1	CASRNGQGKLMNTEAFF
TRBV28	TRBD1	TRBJ1-3	CASSLVRTGGNTIYF
TRBV7-9	-	TRBJ1-4	CASNPRQEEKLFF
TRBV13	-	TRBJ2-7	CASSLAGYEQYF
TRBV6-4	-	TRBJ2-1	CASSPATSNEQFF
TRBV19	TRBD1	TRBJ2-2	CASSYRGLTGELFF
TRBV11-3	TRBD1	TRBJ2-5	CASSFRSGQGKTQYF
TRBV5-4	-	TRBJ2-7	CASSTDRFDYEQYF
TRBV10-2	TRBD1	TRBJ2-3	CASRGQVSGADTQYF
TRBV6-4	TRBD2	TRBJ2-1	CASSELAGGFNEQFF
TRBV28	TRBD1	TRBJ1-4	CASRSGATGGYEKLFF
TRBV5-1	TRBD1	TRBJ1-4	CASSHNTGGDEKLFF
TRBV19	-	TRBJ1-2	CASLQLGLNAYGYTF
TRBV10-1	TRBD1	TRBJ1-6	CASREDRPNSPLHF
TRBV1	-	TRBJ1-5	CTSSQDRTVNQPQHF
TRBV7-8	TRBD1	TRBJ1-3	CASSLGTGGRNTIYF
TRBV19	TRBD2	TRBJ2-2	CASSTGLDGELFF
TRBV5-1	TRBD1	TRBJ2-7	CASSLVLARQGKRYEQYF
TRBV5-6	-	TRBJ2-7	CASSLYFTGYPYEQYF
TRBV7-2	TRBD2	TRBJ2-7	CASSAEPGTSSEQYF
TRBV27	TRBD2	TRBJ2-3	CASRLEREGLDTQYF
TRBV28	TRBD2	TRBJ2-5	CASSMGGSQETQYF
TRBV28	TRBD2	TRBJ2-4	CASSLFRGGPRNIQYF
TRBV18	-	TRBJ1-1	CASSPPAGSNTEAFF
TRBV15	-	TRBJ1-3	CATSRGSTGIGGNTIYF
TRBV27	TRBD2	TRBJ2-5	CASSSPRGLAGEETQYF